The clone carrying this T cell receptor beta chain is a singleton in its sample. No antigen is known for it. These data belong to a study of cytomegalovirus exposure and HLA in healthy donors. Study-wide findings and caveats: Reported performance of the classifier showed diagnosis of cytomegalovirus status with high specificity and sensitivity.

Produced via immunoSEQ multiplex PCR; TCRdb's table is partial and in-frame only. The repertoire holds 50,000 to 65,000 clones, approximately 95% seen once, with approximately 6.8% in the top ten. The source material was PBMCs. The TCR sequence derives from a woman between 18 and 29 years old in good health and CMV-seropositive.

The chain's CDR3 is CASSLTLAGGHRDTQYF. CDR3 nucleotides: TGCGCCAGCAGCTTAACCCTAGCGGGGGGGCACCGAGATACGCAGTATTTT. The genes are TRBV5-1 and TRBJ2-3; 12 nucleotides agree with TRBD2. This CDR3 contains 17 residues. Germline-derived CDR1 and CDR2 are SGHRS and YFSETQ. V lost 2 bases to trimming and J lost 5 bases; unmatched junction nucleotides: 9. The whole variable domain, remainder taken from reference TRBV5-1 and TRBJ2-3, is KAGVTQTPRYLIKTRGQQVTLSCSPISGHRSVSWYQQTPGQGLQFLFEYFSETQRNKGNFPGRFSGRQFSNSRSEMNVSTLELGDSALYLCASSLTLAGGHRDTQYFGPGTRLTVL.